This T cell receptor beta chain was obtained from a study of cytomegalovirus exposure and HLA in healthy donors. Germline CDR1 SEHNR, CDR2 FQNEAQ (reference sequence). CDR3 length: 13 amino acids. Trimming removed 6 bases at V and 9 bases at J, with 12 bases between. This clone was observed a single time. The PCR was carried out with 60 Vbeta primers and 13 Jbeta primers. Assay used: immunoSEQ multiplex PCR; TCRdb lists only in-frame clones, some missing. This sample has 150,000 to 200,000 clones; approximately 70% occur once, and the top ten carry around 7%. The receptor was isolated from a man aged 35 to 55 in good health and CMV-seropositive. The sample consisted of PBMCs. The chain couples TRBV7-9 to TRBJ1-6; possible D gene TRBD1, 6 bases. The CDR3 DNA reads TGTGCCAGCAGTGGGGGCTTTGGTTCACCCCTCCACTTT. Protein: CASSGGFGSPLHF. The full variable domain, its missing parts supplied by reference TRBV7-9 and TRBJ1-6, is DTGVSQNPRHKITKRGQNVTFRCDPISEHNRLYWYRQTLGQGPEFLTYFQNEAQLEKSRLLSDRFSAERPKGSFSTLEIQRTEQGDSAMYLCASSGGFGSPLHFGNGTRLTVT.